This TCR beta chain was sequenced in a study of blood T cell repertoires in COVID-19. The overall study: COVID-19 samples, acute and convalescent, were from the United States, Italy and Spain.

Clones were read by immunoSEQ multiplex PCR, and TCRdb kept only the in-frame ones, dropping some. The sample has over 85,000 clones; around nine tenths are singletons. The V gene end was trimmed by 8 bases and the J gene end by 4 bases; junction bases not matched to a gene: 9. The CDR3 length is 13 residues. Germline values: CDR1 GTSNPN, CDR2 SVGIG (reference sequence). The chain joins TRBV30 to TRBJ1-2; 8 bases match TRBD1. The material sequenced was peripheral blood. The clonotype originates from a man aged 45-65 years with active or convalescent COVID-19. CDR3 DNA: TGTGCCATAGGAAGGACAGGGTCCTATGGCTACACCTTC. Protein product: CAIGRTGSYGYTF.